Listed below are T cell receptor beta chains from one sample, sequenced in a study of cytomegalovirus exposure and HLA in healthy donors. The protocol was immunoSEQ multiplex PCR, while the TCRdb copy is restricted to in-frame clones and leaves out a portion. The data hold some 130,000 clones, with 89% observed a single time. Sequences were obtained from PBMCs. The receptors were sampled from a woman between 18 and 30 years old in good health and CMV-seronegative. CDR3s include the opening cysteine and the closing phenylalanine or tryptophan. The order of the fields is J gene, V gene, CDR3 protein.

j_gene: TRBJ2-1
v_gene: TRBV6-6
CDR3aa: CASSFLAGAHDEQFF

j_gene: TRBJ1-2
v_gene: TRBV7-3
CDR3aa: CASSPGQGDGYTF

j_gene: TRBJ2-5
v_gene: TRBV5-1
CDR3aa: CASSPRDTQETQYF

j_gene: TRBJ2-2
v_gene: TRBV7-9
CDR3aa: CASSFLAVNTGELFF

j_gene: TRBJ1-4
v_gene: TRBV6-1
CDR3aa: CASSRQGERQKLFF

j_gene: TRBJ1-1
v_gene: TRBV6-6
CDR3aa: CASSSPSGAFF

j_gene: TRBJ1-2
v_gene: TRBV9
CDR3aa: CASSYNYGYTF

j_gene: TRBJ2-7
v_gene: TRBV5-1
CDR3aa: CASSLDGQPAYEQYF

j_gene: TRBJ1-3
v_gene: TRBV21-1
CDR3aa: CASSKSLREDELGTGGCGNTIYF

j_gene: TRBJ2-1
v_gene: TRBV29-1
CDR3aa: CSVRTGTYNEQFF

j_gene: TRBJ2-1
v_gene: TRBV10-1
CDR3aa: CASSYTGTTFCEQFF

j_gene: TRBJ1-2
v_gene: TRBV6-4
CDR3aa: CASSADGAGYGYTF

j_gene: TRBJ2-3
v_gene: TRBV5-1
CDR3aa: CASSPPQTGSPDTQYF

j_gene: TRBJ1-2
v_gene: TRBV6-1
CDR3aa: CASSPTGGYGYTF

j_gene: TRBJ1-1
v_gene: TRBV6-5
CDR3aa: CASSYSLDSEAFF

j_gene: TRBJ1-2
v_gene: TRBV6-5
CDR3aa: CASTTSGGLYGYTF

j_gene: TRBJ2-7
v_gene: TRBV6-1
CDR3aa: CASTLSTGGNEQYF

j_gene: TRBJ1-4
v_gene: TRBV6-1
CDR3aa: CASSVTVSNEKLFF

j_gene: TRBJ2-3
v_gene: TRBV9
CDR3aa: CASSEGLASTDTQYF

j_gene: TRBJ2-5
v_gene: TRBV6-5
CDR3aa: CASNRRAGQETQYF

j_gene: TRBJ1-1
v_gene: TRBV5-1
CDR3aa: CASSLVGLNTEAFF

j_gene: TRBJ2-5
v_gene: TRBV7-2
CDR3aa: CASRAGGGETQYF

j_gene: TRBJ2-1
v_gene: TRBV5-4
CDR3aa: CASSFDRNEQFF

j_gene: TRBJ2-1
v_gene: TRBV19
CDR3aa: CASSQDRLAGAGDEQFF

j_gene: TRBJ1-6
v_gene: TRBV2
CDR3aa: CASSALDRGQSPLHF

j_gene: TRBJ1-6
v_gene: TRBV6-5
CDR3aa: CASSFTEQSSPLHF

j_gene: TRBJ1-2
v_gene: TRBV6-5
CDR3aa: CASREDSHYGYTF

j_gene: TRBJ2-7
v_gene: TRBV5-6
CDR3aa: CASSLELLDEQYF

j_gene: TRBJ1-4
v_gene: TRBV6-5
CDR3aa: CASSMREPGLGKLFF

j_gene: TRBJ1-2
v_gene: TRBV16
CDR3aa: CASSRQGDGGYTF

j_gene: TRBJ2-5
v_gene: TRBV11-2
CDR3aa: CASSRTSYETQYF

j_gene: TRBJ1-3
v_gene: TRBV18
CDR3aa: CASSPGAGNTIYF

j_gene: TRBJ1-2
v_gene: TRBV15
CDR3aa: CATSRGPGQGYTF

j_gene: TRBJ2-1
v_gene: TRBV5-1
CDR3aa: CASSLEAGGPDEQFF

j_gene: TRBJ2-7
v_gene: TRBV7-6
CDR3aa: CASSWLAGDLTYEQYF

j_gene: TRBJ2-5
v_gene: TRBV9
CDR3aa: CASSVEDGRGVSPQETQYF

j_gene: TRBJ2-5
v_gene: TRBV7-6
CDR3aa: CASSRSGIQETQYF

j_gene: TRBJ2-5
v_gene: TRBV4-1
CDR3aa: CASSKKGSQETQYF

j_gene: TRBJ2-7
v_gene: TRBV7-9
CDR3aa: CASSQAGGPNEQYF

j_gene: TRBJ2-7
v_gene: TRBV27
CDR3aa: CASTNSGAPYEQYF

j_gene: TRBJ2-3
v_gene: TRBV11-2
CDR3aa: CASSLAPTPRGSTDTQYF

j_gene: TRBJ1-6
v_gene: TRBV5-4
CDR3aa: CASSSLPGTGGYNSPLHF

j_gene: TRBJ2-5
v_gene: TRBV5-1
CDR3aa: CASSYRGQETQYF

j_gene: TRBJ1-5
v_gene: TRBV4-2
CDR3aa: CASRQGSNQPQHF

j_gene: TRBJ1-2
v_gene: TRBV5-5
CDR3aa: CASSPSQTENYGYTF

j_gene: TRBJ2-7
v_gene: TRBV11-2
CDR3aa: CASSPARGEQYF

j_gene: TRBJ2-3
v_gene: TRBV5-6
CDR3aa: CASSLARGGPSDTQYF

j_gene: TRBJ2-7
v_gene: TRBV2
CDR3aa: CAIQTTNSYEQYF

j_gene: TRBJ2-7
v_gene: TRBV6-1
CDR3aa: CASSHSGATYEQYF